The source of this TCR beta chain is a study of T cell clusters in autoimmune cytopenias. Study background: TRB sequencing had a median approximately 53,000 reads and about 2,500 distinct clonotypes per sample. Findings and caveats of the study: TRB repertoire shifts in secondary cytopenia and chronic lymphocytic leukemia mostly reflected lymphoma, not autoimmunity. Functional roles of the in silico T cell clusters still await experimental validation.

This clonotype is identified as medium-sized from frequency. Its target is not known. The CDR3 consists of 14 residues. Germline V gene lookup returns CDR1 MNHNS and CDR2 SASEGT. TRB rearrangements were amplified by touch-down multiplex PCR with mixed TRB-A/B primers. After re-calling the multiplex PCR reads, TCRdb lists one entry per CDR3 protein, DNA absent. The sample's table shows thousands of distinct CDR3 sequences. TRB amplification used around 0.25 ug of peripheral blood genomic DNA. This chain uses TRBV6-1 with TRBJ1-6; the TCRdb call, TRBD1, lacks DNA for checking. This sequence originates from a human donor with an autoimmune cytopenia or autoimmune hepatitis (not recorded which). Sequenced material: peripheral blood. This CDR3 reads CASKDRYYNSPLHF.